A selection of T cell receptor beta chains follows, all from one sample in a study of shared clonotypes between healthy human individuals. TCRdb keeps only in-frame clones here, not all; method: immunoSEQ multiplex PCR. The repertoire consists of roughly 2.4 million clones, with about 94% occurring once and the leading ten covering less than 0.15%. What was sequenced was naive CD4+ T cells sorted from blood. The receptors stem from a man between 18 and 29 years old in good health. Each CDR3 is given with its conserved first and last residue. A D gene is named only where the DNA matches it firmly. The size field is filled for only some rows; it gives once, few, many or a size class.

TRBV27,NA,once,TRBJ2-3,TGTGCCAGCAGTTTAAGACAGCACACAGATACGCAGTATTTT,CASSLRQHTDTQYF
TRBV10-1,TRBD1,NA,TRBJ2-7,TGCGCCAGCAGTGAGTCGAGTGGGACAGGGCTGGCCGGGAGCTCCTACGAGCAGTACTTC,CASSESSGTGLAGSSYEQYF
TRBV7-2,TRBD2,NA,TRBJ2-2,TGTGCCAGCAGCTCGGGAGGTCCGAACACCGGGGAGCTGTTTTTT,CASSSGGPNTGELFF
TRBV29-1,NA,few,TRBJ1-5,TGCAGCGCCGGGGACGGTTATAGCAATCAGCCCCAGCATTTT,CSAGDGYSNQPQHF
TRBV6-5,NA,NA,TRBJ2-3,TGTGCCAGCAGCCGGGGCCGACCCACAGATACGCAGTATTTT,CASSRGRPTDTQYF
TRBV9,NA,NA,TRBJ1-4,TGTGCCAGCAGCGTAGGTGTGGGAACTAATGAAAAACTGTTTTTT,CASSVGVGTNEKLFF
TRBV6-1,TRBD1,NA,TRBJ1-5,TGTGCCAGCAGTAGGGACAGGGCGGATCAGCCCCAGCATTTT,CASSRDRADQPQHF
TRBV28,NA,few,TRBJ1-3,TGTGCCAGCGGATCTGGAAACACCATATATTTT,CASGSGNTIYF
TRBV5-1,NA,NA,TRBJ1-6,TGCGCCAGCAGCTTGGCCGGGGCAGTAAATTCACCCCTCCACTTT,CASSLAGAVNSPLHF
TRBV7-7,NA,NA,TRBJ2-5,TGTGCTAGCAGCTCAACAGGGGCGGGGGAGACCCAGTACTTC,CASSSTGAGETQYF
TRBV6-6,NA,NA,TRBJ1-1,TGTGCCAGCAGTCGAACCCTCAGGGTGGACACTGAAGCTTTCTTT,CASSRTLRVDTEAFF
TRBV7-9,TRBD2,NA,TRBJ2-1,TGTGCCAGCAGTTGGAGCGGGATGAGCACCAATGAGCAGTTCTTC,CASSWSGMSTNEQFF
TRBV6-1,NA,NA,TRBJ2-5,TGTGCCAGCAGTGACGGACTGGAAGAGACCCAGTACTTC,CASSDGLEETQYF
TRBV4-3,TRBD1,NA,TRBJ1-6,TGCGCCAGCAGCCCCCGGACAGGAGGGTCCCTCCACTTT,CASSPRTGGSLHF
TRBV19,TRBD1,NA,TRBJ1-2,TGTGCCAGTAGTATTACAGGGGTTCTTTATGGCTACACCTTC,CASSITGVLYGYTF
TRBV6-4,NA,NA,TRBJ1-1,TGTGCCAGCAGTGAATCTGTTCCCGGAGAAGCTTTCTTT,CASSESVPGEAFF
TRBV6-6,TRBD2,NA,TRBJ2-1,TGTGCCAGCAGACTGGCCAGCGGGGCCTACAATGAGCAGTTCTTC,CASRLASGAYNEQFF
TRBV5-5,TRBD1,NA,TRBJ2-7,TGTGCCAGCAGCCCCGGCAAGGGGGCCCAGTACGAGCAGTACTTC,CASSPGKGAQYEQYF
TRBV5-6,NA,NA,TRBJ2-5,TGTGCCAGCAGTCCCACGGGGGAGGAAGAGACCCAGTACTTC,CASSPTGEEETQYF
TRBV6-6,NA,NA,TRBJ1-2,TGTGCCAGCAGACAGGGAACTTACTATGGCTACACCTTC,CASRQGTYYGYTF
TRBV23-1,NA,NA,TRBJ2-7,TGCGCCAGCCTTTACGAGCAGTACTTC,CASLYEQYF
TRBV28,NA,once,TRBJ1-2,TGTGCCAGCAGTTCTGGGGTTCCCGGAGGCTATGGCTACACCTTC,CASSSGVPGGYGYTF
TRBV7-9,NA,NA,TRBJ2-5,TGTGCCAGCAGCTTAGGGCTAGCTCAAGAGACCCAGTACTTC,CASSLGLAQETQYF
TRBV30,TRBD1,NA,TRBJ1-3,TGTGCCTGGAGTGGGGACAGTGGAAACACCATATATTTT,CAWSGDSGNTIYF
TRBV7-9,TRBD1,once,TRBJ2-1,TGTGCCAGCAGCTTAAAGGGGGCTCCCTACAATGAGCAGTTCTTC,CASSLKGAPYNEQFF
TRBV4-1,TRBD2,NA,TRBJ2-1,TGCGCCAGCAGCCAAGTTCCTAGCGGCGCCTACAATGAGCAGTTCTTC,CASSQVPSGAYNEQFF
TRBV11-1,TRBD1,NA,TRBJ1-1,TGTGCCAGCAGCTCGACAGGGTGGAACACTGAAGCTTTCTTT,CASSSTGWNTEAFF
TRBV10-3,NA,NA,TRBJ1-5,TGTGCCATCAGTGAGGGGGGTGGTCAGCCCCAGCATTTT,CAISEGGGQPQHF
TRBV2,TRBD1,NA,TRBJ1-6,TGTGCCAGCAGTCAACAGGGGGCGCAGAATTCACCCCTCCACTTT,CASSQQGAQNSPLHF
TRBV18,NA,NA,TRBJ2-2,TGTGCCAGCTCACCCCTTTTCGACAGTACCACCGGGGAGCTGTTTTTT,CASSPLFDSTTGELFF
TRBV7-8,NA,NA,TRBJ2-7,TGTGCCAGCAGCATTTCCTACGAGCAGTACTTC,CASSISYEQYF
TRBV11-2,NA,NA,TRBJ2-3,TGTGCCAGCAGCTTAGCCACAGATACGCAGTATTTT,CASSLATDTQYF
TRBV5-4,TRBD2,NA,TRBJ2-5,TGTGCCAGCAGCCGAGGGATAGCGGGCCAAGAGACCCAGTACTTC,CASSRGIAGQETQYF
TRBV10-3,NA,NA,TRBJ2-5,TGTGCCATCAGGCCCTGGACTGGGTCGGTTCTTGAGACCCAGTACTTC,CAIRPWTGSVLETQYF
TRBV5-1,NA,NA,TRBJ2-5,TGCGCCAGCAGCTTGGGCGCTCAAGAGACCCAGTACTTC,CASSLGAQETQYF
TRBV7-2,NA,NA,TRBJ2-7,TGTGCCAGCAGCTTAAGGGTCTACGAGCAGTACTTC,CASSLRVYEQYF
TRBV19,TRBD1,NA,TRBJ2-3,TGTGCCAGTAGTCCCCGGGACAGGGTCACAGATACGCAGTATTTT,CASSPRDRVTDTQYF
TRBV5-1,NA,NA,TRBJ1-2,TGCGCCAGCAGCTTGGATGGGGTGTATGGCTACACCTTC,CASSLDGVYGYTF
TRBV27,NA,NA,TRBJ1-4,TGTGCCAGCAGTTCATATTCGTTAGGGAGCAATGAAAAACTGTTTTTT,CASSSYSLGSNEKLFF
TRBV2,NA,NA,TRBJ1-4,TGTGCCAGCACGGTCATCAATGAAAAACTGTTTTTT,CASTVINEKLFF
TRBV27,TRBD1,NA,TRBJ1-6,TGTGCCAGCAGTTTATATGGGACAGGGATTAATTCACCCCTCCACTTT,CASSLYGTGINSPLHF
TRBV30,NA,NA,TRBJ2-5,TGTGCCTGGCGGCAAGAGACCCAGTACTTC,CAWRQETQYF
TRBV12-5,NA,NA,TRBJ2-1,TGTGCTAGTGGTTTGTGGTCCCCTAACAATGAGCAGTTCTTC,CASGLWSPNNEQFF
TRBV9,NA,NA,TRBJ2-1,TGTGCCAGCTCCCGCATGGGGGCAAATGAGCAGTTCTTC,CASSRMGANEQFF
TRBV6-5,NA,NA,TRBJ2-5,TGTGCCAGCCGACACCCTGGGGCGGAGACCCAGTACTTC,CASRHPGAETQYF
TRBV7-8,TRBD1,NA,TRBJ1-3,TGTGCCAGCAGCAGGCGACAGGGGGCTGGAAACACCATATATTTT,CASSRRQGAGNTIYF
TRBV7-2,TRBD1,NA,TRBJ2-7,TGTGCCAGCAGCTTCTCAACAGGGGTCGAGCAGTACTTC,CASSFSTGVEQYF
TRBV16,NA,once,TRBJ2-7,TGTGCCAGCAGCCAATCCCCCAATTACGAGCAGTACTTC,CASSQSPNYEQYF
TRBV5-1,TRBD1,NA,TRBJ2-1,TGCGCCAGCAGCATCCAACCGGGACAGGGGATGCATGAGCAGTTCTTC,CASSIQPGQGMHEQFF
TRBV28,NA,few,TRBJ1-2,TGTGCCAGCAGTCCATCGGACCCGGGAGGCTACACCTTC,CASSPSDPGGYTF
TRBV2,NA,NA,TRBJ1-5,TGTGCCAGCAGCGAAGGGGGATCCTCACATCAGCCCCAGCATTTT,CASSEGGSSHQPQHF